Each of the 5 T cell receptor beta chains below was sequenced from the same sample in a study of early T cells in non-severe SARS-CoV-2 infection (dated by TCRdb to the early 2020s). Library generation was performed with 5' RACE. TCRdb lists the instrument as NextSeq 500. TCRdb reworked the public reads: Q25 trimming with fastp, MiXCR clone assembly, productive beta chains retained. For every CDR3 protein sequence, its rows merge into one entry that carries the most common genes and DNA. The sample profile shows 55,000 to 70,000 distinct CDR3 sequences; 4.6% of them were found once. Clones ranked in the top ten supply about 3.6% of the sample. Source: whole blood, taken at baseline. Receptors originate from an adult who was a healthcare worker with PCR-confirmed SARS-CoV-2 infection or an uninfected control (not recorded which). The donor label of this sample is uncertain.

CDR3 loop: CASGYRRNEQFF. The CDR3 DNA follows: TGTGCCAGCGGGTACAGGAGAAATGAGCAGTTCTTC. V usage is TRBV6-1 and J usage is TRBJ2-1, with D possibly TRBD1 on 5 matching bases. Germline V gives CDR1 MNHNS, CDR2 SASEGT. The CDR3 runs 12 residues. The V end lost 8 bases, the J end lost 7 bases, and 12 bases lay between the germline ends.

This sequence joins TRBV7-2 and TRBJ1-2, with a possible D match to TRBD1 (6 bases). Germline V gene lookup returns CDR1 SGHTA and CDR2 FQGNSA. V gave up 2 bases and J gave up 2 bases, with 18 bases separating them. This CDR3 contains 17 residues. CDR3 sequence: CASSLPIPTGDNYGYTF. The CDR3 DNA reads TGTGCCAGCAGCTTACCCATCCCGACAGGCGACAACTATGGCTACACCTTC.

This clonotype was recorded many times. The chain carries TRBV4-3 and TRBJ2-4; D uncertain. Trimming pared 0 bases from V and 6 bases from J, leaving 6 bases between. The CDR3 length is 13 residues. Per germline, CDR1 LGHNA and CDR2 YSLEER. The DNA for the CDR3 is TGCGCCAGCAGCCAAGATCCGGGAAACATTCAGTACTTC. Protein sequence: CASSQDPGNIQYF.

This CDR3 reads CAWNRGSASTEAFF. The CDR3 DNA follows: TGTGCCTGGAATCGGGGATCCGCCTCTACTGAAGCTTTCTTT. The chain employs TRBV30 and TRBJ1-1; D is unresolved. Looked up from germline, CDR1 is GTSNPN and CDR2 is SVGIG (reference sequence). V lost 4 bases and J lost 5, with 17 bases in between. The CDR3 contains 14 residues.

This clonotype was seen a few times. V is TRBV5-6 and J is TRBJ2-7; 8 bases align to TRBD2. Germline values: CDR1 SGHDT, CDR2 YYEEEE. There are 12 residues in the CDR3. V trimming: 7 bases; J trimming: 3 bases; junction bases outside the gene matches: 3. In nucleotides, the CDR3 is TGTGCCAGCCTCCGGGGGGGCTACGAGCAGTACTTC. Its protein is CASLRGGYEQYF.